This record concerns one T cell receptor (beta chain) sequence. This sample stems from a study of T-cell reconstitution after alpha-beta-depleted transplantation in children. The authors prepared the TCRbeta library with unique molecular identifiers. TCRdb processed the PCR reads anew with MiXCR; each CDR3 protein has one entry. The sample carries about 540,000 distinct CDR3 sequences, about a sixth recorded once. Germline V lookup: CDR1 SGHRS, CDR2 YFSETQ. V was pared by 9 bases and J by 2 bases, with 16 bases between. This CDR3 region has 14 residues. The receptor comes from a human donor who donated a stem cell graft to a child with acute lymphoblastic leukemia. The V call is TRBV5-1, the J call TRBJ2-3; D gene uncertain. The sequencing used PBMCs from the stem cell graft donor, collected from the stem cell graft. The CDR3 region has the DNA TGCGCCATCCCGGCAGGCCGGAACACAGATACGCAGTATTTT. Translated, it gives CAIPAGRNTDTQYF.